What follows describes a single TCR beta chain. The assay was immunoSEQ multiplex PCR, and TCRdb's table has in-frame clones only and misses some. The top ten clones hold 0.55% to 0.7% of a sample with 160,000 or so clones, around 90% of them seen once. The sample originates from a study of control samples from healthy donors and cancer patients. Deletions cut 2 bases from V and 0 bases from J, with 9 bases between. This CDR3 contains 15 residues. The germline gives CDR1 MGHRA, CDR2 YSYEKL. Sequencing used blood. This receptor was taken from a woman in her twenties or thirties in good health. This chain links TRBV4-1 with TRBJ2-3; unclear D gene. Here the CDR3 reads CASSQHGLSTDTQYF. CDR3 DNA: TGCGCCAGCAGCCAACACGGATTAAGCACAGATACGCAGTATTTT.